Presented here are 25 T cell receptor beta chains from one specimen sequenced in a study of cytomegalovirus exposure and HLA in healthy donors. The PCR used 60 Vbeta and 13 Jbeta primers. The repertoire was sequenced with immunoSEQ multiplex PCR; TCRdb's copy has only in-frame clones and lacks some. This sample has roughly 150,000 clones, with 83% found just once. Material: PBMCs. These receptors all stem from a man between 45 and 60 years old in good health and CMV-seropositive.

This clone has a single count. The V and J genes are TRBV4-1 and TRBJ1-4; D is perhaps TRBD1 (6 bases). The CDR3 spans 14 residues. Germline assignment: CDR1 MGHRA and CDR2 YSYEKL. The V gene lost 3 bases and the J gene lost 3 bases, with 8 bases spanning the gap. This chain's CDR3 is CASSHRGPNEKLFF. CDR3 DNA sequence: TGCGCCAGCAGCCACAGGGGCCCTAATGAAAAACTGTTTTTT.

This clone showed up just a few times. The V call is TRBV19, the J call TRBJ2-2; no definite D call. The CDR3 runs to 14 residues. V lost 5 bases and J 4 bases, leaving 11 bases between the germline ends. Germline V lookup: CDR1 LNHDA, CDR2 SQIVND (reference sequence). In DNA, the CDR3 is TGTGCCAGTAGTCCCCGACATCCCACCGGGGAGCTGTTTTTT. It yields the protein CASSPRHPTGELFF.

This chain connects TRBV7-9 to TRBJ1-1; D gene uncertain. The CDR3 is 12 residues long. Germline CDR1 is SEHNR and CDR2 is FQNEAQ (reference sequence). Trimming took 2 bases from V and 11 from J, leaving 12 bases between them. The CDR3 is CASSLNPLRAFF. For the CDR3, the DNA is TGTGCCAGCAGCTTAAATCCTCTTCGGGCTTTCTTT.

This chain connects TRBV4-2 to TRBJ2-5; D is undetermined. V dropped 1 base and J dropped 2 bases, with 11 bases sitting between them. The CDR3 contains 15 residues. Germline loops: CDR1 LGHNA, CDR2 YNFKEQ. The CDR3 region has the DNA TGTGCCAGCAGCCAAGTGGTAAGAGAACAAGAGACCCAGTACTTC. Residues: CASSQVVREQETQYF.

The gene calls are TRBV30 and TRBJ1-5, with D perhaps matching TRBD1 (6 bases). CDR3 length: 16 residues. Trimming left V 2 bases short and J 0 bases short, with 14 bases between. In germline, CDR1 is GTSNPN, CDR2 SVGIG (reference sequence). CDR3: CAWSYTGHRSNQPQHF. CDR3 coding DNA: TGTGCCTGGAGTTACACGGGACACCGTAGCAATCAGCCCCAGCATTTT.

A word on this clone: Relative to the germline gene, one junction end is altered; a read error may explain this. The chain joins TRBV6-6 to TRBJ1-3; 8 nucleotides match TRBD1. This CDR3 has 13 residues. Germline V CDR1 and CDR2: MNHNY, SVGAGI (reference sequence). For the CDR3, the DNA is TGTGCCAGCAGACCCGACAGGGGAACCACCATATATTTT. Amino acids: CASRPDRGTTIYF.

The gene calls are TRBV5-6 and TRBJ2-7, with unresolved D. The CDR3 loop spans 13 amino acids. Trimming took off 5 bases at V and 4 bases at J, with 13 bases between the two ends. The germline gives CDR1 SGHDT, CDR2 YYEEEE. The CDR3: CASRSGEKYEQYF. DNA for the CDR3: TGTGCCAGCAGGTCCGGTGAGAAGTACGAGCAGTACTTC.

The J gene is TRBJ1-2, the V gene TRBV5-5; perhaps TRBD1 as D (5 bases). The CDR3 loop spans 16 amino acids. Germline V CDR1 and CDR2: SGHKS, YYEKEE (reference sequence). Trimming shortened V by 0 bases and J by 4 bases, and 16 bases separated the two germline ends. The CDR3 bases are TGTGCCAGCAGCTTGGAGCCGGGACTGCTGGCCTATGGCTACACCTTC. It yields the protein CASSLEPGLLAYGYTF.

This clone was detected once. The gene calls are TRBV4-1 and TRBJ2-7, with TRBD1 identical over 9 bases. The CDR3 is 15 amino acids. CDR1 and CDR2 (germline): MGHRA, YSYEKL. J lost 5 bases, V lost 3 bases, and 8 bases had no gene match. The CDR3 region is CASSQGQGVPDEQYF. CDR3 nucleotide sequence: TGCGCCAGCAGCCAGGGACAGGGTGTACCGGACGAGCAGTACTTC.

This chain uses TRBV18 with TRBJ2-5; perhaps TRBD2 as D (5 bases). Per the germline V gene, CDR1 is KGHSH and CDR2 is LQKENI. Trimming stripped 8 bases from V and 5 bases from J, with 15 bases between. This CDR3 is 13 amino acids long. CDR3 in amino acids: CASLRDLEETQYF. CDR3 sequence (DNA): TGTGCCAGCCTCCGGGATTTAGAGGAGACCCAGTACTTC.

This clone has more than one count but fewer than ten. The rearrangement joins TRBV19 to TRBJ2-5; 9 nucleotides line up with TRBD2. The CDR3 has 16 amino acids. CDR1 is LNHDA, CDR2 SQIVND, per germline (reference sequence). J gave up 5 bases and V 5 bases, and 12 bases lay outside the gene matches. The CDR3 sequence: CASSPGGSGRRETQYF. In DNA, the CDR3 is TGTGCCAGTAGTCCCGGGGGTAGCGGGAGACGGGAGACCCAGTACTTC.

In its sample, this clone was seen a few times. The chain is built from TRBV30 and TRBJ2-7, with TRBD2 identical over 8 bases. J lost 3 bases, V lost 2 bases, and 6 bases had no gene match. From germline, CDR1 is GTSNPN and CDR2 SVGIG (reference sequence). The CDR3 has 14 amino acids. The CDR3 region has the DNA TGTGCCTGGAGTTTGAATAGCGGGATCTACGAGCAGTACTTC. Translation: CAWSLNSGIYEQYF.

In DNA, the CDR3 is TGCGCCAGCAGCGCCAACGGGGGATCTGGAAACACCATATATTTT. Residues: CASSANGGSGNTIYF. The gene calls are TRBV5-1 and TRBJ1-3, with D perhaps TRBD1 (5 bases). Trimming removed 4 bases at V and 1 base at J, with 12 bases between. CDR1 is SGHRS and CDR2 is YFSETQ in the germline V gene. The CDR3 totals 15 residues. The variable domain in full, with the rest retrieved from reference TRBV5-1 and TRBJ1-3, is KAGVTQTPRYLIKTRGQQVTLSCSPISGHRSVSWYQQTPGQGLQFLFEYFSETQRNKGNFPGRFSGRQFSNSRSEMNVSTLELGDSALYLCASSANGGSGNTIYFGEGSWLTVV.

The chain joins TRBV14 to TRBJ2-7; 7 bases line up with TRBD1. Germline values: CDR1 SGHDN, CDR2 FVKESK. Trimming at V came to 5 bases and at J to 3 bases, leaving 10 bases not matched to a gene. This CDR3 spans 15 amino acids. The CDR3 DNA reads as TGTGCCAGCAGCACTCGACAGGGTAAGAACTACGAGCAGTACTTC. It encodes CASSTRQGKNYEQYF.

V usage is TRBV28 and J usage is TRBJ2-5; D may be TRBD2 (5 bases). The J call may not be correct, given that the DNA end is closer to TRBJ2-7. The CDR3 loop spans 14 amino acids. The V gene's germline CDR1 is MDHEN and CDR2 SYDVKM. As DNA, the CDR3 is TGTGCCAGCAGTCCGAGGGCAGTTGGGTACGAGCAGTACTTC. Its translation is CASSPRAVGYEQYF.

The chain couples TRBV5-1 to TRBJ1-6; the match to TRBD1 covers 8 bases. V was clipped by 4 bases and J by 8 bases; unmatched bases: 11. The CDR3 consists of 16 residues. Germline V gene data show CDR1 as SGHRS and CDR2 as YFSETQ. The CDR3 coding sequence is TGCGCCAGCAGCCCCACCGCCGGGACAGGTTATTCACCCCTCCACTTT. Protein sequence: CASSPTAGTGYSPLHF.

The V gene is TRBV7-6, the J gene TRBJ1-4; TRBD1 aligns across 9 bases. Looked up from germline, CDR1 is SGHVS and CDR2 is FNYEAQ. The V segment lost 5 bases and the J segment 4 bases; nucleotides outside the gene matches: 8. The CDR3 has 16 amino acids. The CDR3 region is CASSTGQGTHNEKLFF. The CDR3 nucleotides are TGTGCCAGCAGCACCGGACAGGGGACGCATAATGAAAAACTGTTTTTT.

V and J are TRBV11-2 and TRBJ2-3; 8 bases are a match to TRBD2. V trimming: 4 bases; J trimming: 1 base; junction bases outside the gene matches: 7. Germline V gene lookup returns CDR1 SGHAT and CDR2 FQNNGV. There are 16 residues in the CDR3. The CDR3 is CASSWGVGRGTDTQYF. CDR3 nucleotides: TGTGCCAGCAGCTGGGGGGTCGGGAGGGGCACAGATACGCAGTATTTT.

The chain has TRBV11-2 and TRBJ2-3; TRBD2 matches 8 bases. V lost 1 base to trimming and J lost 6 bases; unmatched junction nucleotides: 6. The CDR3 is 15 amino acids. Germline CDR1 SGHAT, CDR2 FQNNGV. The CDR3 loop reads CASSLGPPGGDTQYF. The CDR3 region has the DNA TGTGCCAGCAGCTTAGGCCCACCGGGGGGGGATACGCAGTATTTT.

This chain links TRBV6-1 with TRBJ2-7, with D uncertain. The V end was cut by 3 bases, the J end by 3 bases, with 6 bases between. The CDR3 sequence is 12 residues long. Germline lookup yields CDR1 MNHNS and CDR2 SASEGT. The CDR3 region has the DNA TGTGCCAGCAGTGAGAGAAACTACGAGCAGTACTTC. Protein product: CASSERNYEQYF.

The chain is built from TRBV27 and TRBJ1-5, with D unclear. CDR3 length: 12 residues. In germline, CDR1 is MNHEY, CDR2 SMNVEV (reference sequence). V was cut by 8 bases and J by 3 bases, with 8 bases left in between. CDR3: CASAGPNQPQHF. The CDR3 nucleotides read TGTGCCAGCGCGGGCCCCAATCAGCCCCAGCATTTT.

V usage is TRBV14 and J usage is TRBJ2-1; 8 bases are shared with TRBD1. The length of the CDR3 is 15 residues. Germline values: CDR1 SGHDN, CDR2 FVKESK. Trimming took 5 bases from V and 3 from J; bases not matched to a gene: 6. This CDR3 reads CASSTYRGDYNEQFF. DNA of the CDR3: TGTGCCAGCAGCACTTACAGGGGGGACTACAATGAGCAGTTCTTC.

About this clone itself: Other DNA variants within this sample encode the same CDR3. The chain has TRBV7-2 and TRBJ2-1; TRBD1 is a possible D gene (6 bases). The germline V gene encodes CDR1 SGHTA and CDR2 FQGNSA. This CDR3 has 13 residues. Trimming took off 3 bases at V and 5 bases at J, with 8 bases between the two ends. The CDR3 region has the DNA TGTGCCAGCAGCTTCGGGACAAACAATGAGCAGTTCTTC. It yields the protein CASSFGTNNEQFF.

This rearrangement joins TRBV6-4 to TRBJ1-6, with D possibly TRBD1 on 5 matching bases. The CDR3 totals 14 residues. The V gene's germline CDR1 is MRHNA and CDR2 SNTAGT. Trimming left V 6 bases short and J 10 bases short, with 16 bases between. CDR3 coding DNA: TGTGCCAGCAGGGCGCAGGGTTGGGGCTCACCCCTCCACTTT. Translating gives CASRAQGWGSPLHF.

V and J are TRBV30 and TRBJ1-5; possibly TRBD1 for D (6 bases). CDR1 is GTSNPN, CDR2 SVGIG, per germline (reference sequence). The CDR3 loop spans 14 amino acids. The ends were cut back, 2 bases at V and 4 bases at J, with 12 bases in the middle. The CDR3 DNA reads as TGTGCCTGGAGTCCACAGGGTGGAAATCAGCCCCAGCATTTT. Its protein is CAWSPQGGNQPQHF.